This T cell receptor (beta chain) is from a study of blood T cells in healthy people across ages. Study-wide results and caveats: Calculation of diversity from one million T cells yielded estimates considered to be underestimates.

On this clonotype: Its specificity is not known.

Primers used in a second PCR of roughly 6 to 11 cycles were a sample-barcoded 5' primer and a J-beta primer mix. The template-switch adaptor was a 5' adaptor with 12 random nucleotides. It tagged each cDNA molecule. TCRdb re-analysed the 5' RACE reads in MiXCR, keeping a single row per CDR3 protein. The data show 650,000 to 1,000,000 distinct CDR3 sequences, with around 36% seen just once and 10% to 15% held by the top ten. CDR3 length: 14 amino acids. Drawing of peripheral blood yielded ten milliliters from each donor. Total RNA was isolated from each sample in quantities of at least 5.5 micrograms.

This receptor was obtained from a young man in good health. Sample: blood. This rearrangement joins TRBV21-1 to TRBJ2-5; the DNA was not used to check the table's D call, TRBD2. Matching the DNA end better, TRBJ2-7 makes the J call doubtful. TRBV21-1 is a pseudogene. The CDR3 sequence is CASSTKREGYEQYF. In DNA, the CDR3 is TGTGCCAGCAGTACGAAGCGGGAGGGCTACGAGCAGTACTTC.